Shown below are 29 T cell receptor beta chains from a single sample sequenced in a study of T-cell reconstitution after alpha-beta-depleted transplantation in children. TCRbeta library preparation incorporated unique molecular identifiers. One entry per CDR3 protein, called by TCRdb with MiXCR from the PCR reads. The data contain 220,000 or so distinct CDR3 sequences, approximately 8% of them singletons. Specimen: PBMCs, mostly from graft donor cells, collected 180 days after TCRalphabeta/CD19-depleted stem cell transplant. These receptors came from a male patient between 10 and 17 years old who had a stem cell transplant for acute lymphoblastic leukemia, so the T cells may come from the graft donor.

In this sample, this clonotype turned up many times. The chain has TRBV27 and TRBJ1-2; D may be TRBD1 (5 bases). The V end was cut by 6 bases, the J end by 2 bases, with 13 bases between. The CDR3 length is 14 residues. Germline CDR1 reads MNHEY; CDR2 reads SMNVEV (reference sequence). This CDR3 is CASSRGGNNYGYTF. The CDR3 bases are TGTGCCAGCAGCCGTGGGGGGAACAACTATGGCTACACCTTC.

As for this clonotype: One base away lies a much larger clone, so this may be a sequencing read error. The chain employs TRBV20-1 and TRBJ2-1; no firm D call. From germline, CDR1 is DFQATT and CDR2 SNEGSKA (reference sequence). The CDR3 sequence is 13 residues long. Deletions cut 4 bases from V and 12 bases from J, with 19 bases between. The CDR3 here is CSATVPARMTQFF. CDR3 DNA sequence: TGCAGTGCTACCGTCCCAGCTCGTATGACGCAGTTCTTC.

This clonotype was seen repeatedly, ten times or more. This chain uses TRBV28 with TRBJ1-4; D unclear. Germline V CDR1 and CDR2: MDHEN, SYDVKM. The CDR3 has 13 residues. The V and J ends lost 7 bases and 8 bases respectively, with 14 bases between them. The CDR3, as DNA: TGTGCCAGCACGAGAGGGAATATCGAAAAACTGTTTTTT. It encodes CASTRGNIEKLFF.

This clonotype was seen many times. The CDR3 sequence: CASSSNTRVSEQFF. The DNA for the CDR3 is TGTGCCAGCAGCTCCAACACCAGGGTGAGCGAGCAGTTCTTC. The chain links TRBV7-7 to TRBJ2-1; D is possibly TRBD1 (5 bases). The CDR3 extends over 14 amino acids. The V and J ends lost 4 bases and 10 bases respectively, with 17 bases between them. Germline V CDR1 and CDR2: SSHAT, FNYEAQ (reference sequence).

This clonotype was observed at least ten times. The gene calls are TRBV29-1 and TRBJ1-2; D may be TRBD1 (6 bases). The CDR3 sequence is 14 residues long. Trimming pared 4 bases from V and 3 bases from J, leaving 15 bases between. Germline loops: CDR1 SQVTM, CDR2 ANQGSEA. CDR3 protein: CSVVGTGFDYGYTF. CDR3 bases: TGCAGCGTTGTAGGCACAGGGTTCGACTATGGCTACACCTTC.

This clonotype has just a few counts. This chain's CDR3 is CASSPPPVGTVHEQYF. The CDR3 DNA reads as TGTGCCAGCAGCCCCCCCCCCGTCGGGACAGTCCACGAGCAGTACTTC. The V call is TRBV7-7, the J call TRBJ2-7, with 7 bases matching TRBD1. The germline V gene encodes CDR1 SSHAT and CDR2 FNYEAQ (reference sequence). J was trimmed by 5 bases and V by 5 bases; bases with no gene match: 15. There are 16 residues in the CDR3.

In the case of this clonotype: This may be a read error: a much more frequent sequence differs by one nucleotide. This chain uses TRBV7-9 with TRBJ2-2, with 11 positions matching TRBD1. The trim removed 1 base at V and 9 bases at J, leaving 7 bases unmatched. The CDR3 has 16 amino acids. Germline V lookup: CDR1 SEHNR, CDR2 FQNEAQ (reference sequence). For the CDR3, the DNA is TGTGCCAGCAGCTTAGAGGACAGGGGGCGAACCCGGGAGCTGTTTTTT. Amino acids: CASSLEDRGRTRELFF.

This clonotype was counted at least ten times. This chain connects TRBV10-3 to TRBJ2-3; 9 bases line up with TRBD1. This CDR3 is 15 amino acids long. Germline trimming cut 0 bases from V and 5 bases from J; bases unmatched to any gene: 3. Germline CDR1 is ENHRY and CDR2 is SYGVKD. The CDR3 bases are TGTGCCATCAGTGAGTCACAGGGGGCGAAAGATACGCAGTATTTT. Translated, it gives CAISESQGAKDTQYF.

In its sample, this clonotype was seen many times. The chain couples TRBV4-2 to TRBJ2-5; D is possibly TRBD2 (6 bases). The CDR3 consists of 17 residues. The V end was cut by 1 base, the J end by 4 bases, with 19 bases between. Germline V CDR1 and CDR2: LGHNA, YNFKEQ. This CDR3 is CASSQGPRGSGGETQYF. The CDR3 DNA sequence: TGTGCCAGCAGCCAAGGGCCTCGAGGTAGCGGCGGAGAGACCCAGTACTTC.

The V and J genes are TRBV20-1 and TRBJ2-7; 12 nucleotides match TRBD2. The CDR3 consists of 18 residues. Germline V CDR1 and CDR2: DFQATT, SNEGSKA (reference sequence). J was trimmed by 1 base and V by 2 bases; bases with no gene match: 12. The CDR3 nucleotides are TGCAGTGCTAGACAGCTAGCGGGGGGGTCCTTTTTTTCCTACGAGCAGTACTTC. Its translation: CSARQLAGGSFFSYEQYF.

This clonotype was found many times. This chain links TRBV18 with TRBJ2-7, with unresolved D. V was shortened by 2 bases and J by 3 bases, with 8 bases between the two germline ends. The CDR3 sequence is 13 residues long. Germline V lookup: CDR1 KGHSH, CDR2 LQKENI. The CDR3 DNA reads TGTGCCAGCTCACCAGGGCAGATCTACGAGCAGTACTTC. It is translated as CASSPGQIYEQYF.

This clonotype came up many times. V usage is TRBV5-1 and J usage is TRBJ2-7, with 10 bases fitting TRBD1. V was pared by 2 bases and J by 1 base, with 6 bases of the junction left unmatched. Germline CDR1 and CDR2: SGHRS and YFSETQ. The CDR3 extends over 16 amino acids. The CDR3 sequence: CASSLSAGQGSYEQYF. In DNA, the CDR3 is TGCGCCAGCAGCTTAAGTGCGGGACAGGGGTCCTACGAGCAGTACTTC.

This clonotype occurred many times. The chain has TRBV10-3 and TRBJ2-7; D gene ambiguous. Germline CDR1 ENHRY, CDR2 SYGVKD. V dropped 2 bases and J dropped 2 bases, with 7 bases sitting between them. The CDR3 runs to 13 residues. The CDR3 here is CAISERTTYEQYF. The CDR3 DNA reads as TGTGCCATCAGTGAGAGAACAACCTACGAGCAGTACTTC.

This clonotype was counted between two and nine times. The chain couples TRBV9 to TRBJ2-5, with 12 bases identical to TRBD2. CDR1 is SGDLS, CDR2 YYNGEE, per germline. There are 17 residues in the CDR3. V lost 0 bases to trimming and J lost 4 bases; unmatched junction nucleotides: 7. The CDR3 loop is CASSVGLAGAQRETQYF. As DNA, the CDR3 is TGTGCCAGCAGCGTAGGACTAGCGGGGGCCCAACGAGAGACCCAGTACTTC.

Ten or more counts support this clonotype. V is TRBV28 and J is TRBJ2-7, with a weak D call TRBD1 (6 bases). V was trimmed by 0 bases and J by 3 bases, leaving 6 bases between them. This CDR3 is 13 amino acids long. Germline assignment: CDR1 MDHEN and CDR2 SYDVKM. The CDR3: CASSLWDSYEQYF. The CDR3 DNA reads TGTGCCAGCAGTTTATGGGACAGCTACGAGCAGTACTTC.

The V gene is TRBV19, the J gene TRBJ2-7; a weak D match, TRBD2 (5 bases). This CDR3 contains 13 residues. V gave up 2 bases and J gave up 6 bases, with 11 bases separating them. Germline V CDR1 and CDR2: LNHDA, SQIVND (reference sequence). The CDR3 DNA reads TGTGCCAGTAGTATATTAGAGGGTGGCGAGCAGTACTTC. Translating gives CASSILEGGEQYF.

This clonotype was recorded at least ten times. The J gene is TRBJ1-1, the V gene TRBV7-6; 9 nucleotides match TRBD1. The CDR3 runs to 18 residues. Germline assignment: CDR1 SGHVS and CDR2 FNYEAQ. The trim removed 4 bases at V and 3 bases at J, leaving 15 bases unmatched. The CDR3 reads CASSSLGGDREQDTEAFF. The CDR3, as DNA: TGTGCCAGCAGCTCATTAGGAGGGGACAGGGAGCAGGACACTGAAGCTTTCTTT.

At least ten counts were recorded for this clonotype. V and J are TRBV11-2 and TRBJ2-2; 9 nucleotides align to TRBD2. The ends lost 4 bases at V and 2 bases at J; junction bases unmatched: 5. The CDR3 sequence is 16 residues long. The germline V gene has CDR1 SGHAT and CDR2 FQNNGV. DNA of the CDR3: TGTGCCAGCAGCTCCTCTAGCGGGACCAACACCGGGGAGCTGTTTTTT. Its protein product is CASSSSSGTNTGELFF.

In its sample, this clonotype was seen many times. The chain uses TRBV6-6 and TRBJ1-1, with no clear D. V dropped 6 bases and J dropped 1 base, with 9 bases sitting between them. Germline V gene lookup returns CDR1 MNHNY and CDR2 SVGAGI (reference sequence). The CDR3 spans 13 residues. Written as DNA, the CDR3 is TGTGCCAGCAGCCGGACGGGGAACACTGAAGCTTTCTTT. Translation: CASSRTGNTEAFF.

This clonotype was seen more than once but under ten times. This chain links TRBV9 with TRBJ1-2; D not resolved. Germline assignment: CDR1 SGDLS and CDR2 YYNGEE. The V and J ends lost 0 bases and 4 bases respectively, with 10 bases between them. This CDR3 spans 14 amino acids. The DNA for the CDR3 is TGTGCCAGCAGCGTAGCTTTGAACAGCTATGGCTACACCTTC. This gives the protein CASSVALNSYGYTF.

About this clonotype: A single base separates this from a much larger clone, so it may be a read error. In DNA, the CDR3 is TGCGCCAGCAGCTTGGGAAGATACCACGAGCAGTACTTC. This sequence encodes CASSLGRYHEQYF. The V and J genes are TRBV5-1 and TRBJ2-7; D unclear. CDR1 SGHRS and CDR2 YFSETQ come from the germline V gene. The CDR3 has 13 amino acids. Trimming left V 0 bases short and J 5 bases short, with 9 bases between. The full variable domain, completed using reference TRBV5-1 and TRBJ2-7, is KAGVTQTPRYLIKTRGQQVTLSCSPISGHRSVSWYQQTPGQGLQFLFEYFSETQRNKGNFPGRFSGRQFSNSRSEMNVSTLELGDSALYLCASSLGRYHEQYFGPGTRLTVT.

The chain recombines TRBV10-2 with TRBJ2-7; 8 bases fit TRBD1. V trimming: 6 bases; J trimming: 1 base; junction bases outside the gene matches: 5. Germline lookup yields CDR1 WSHSY and CDR2 SAAADI. The CDR3 is 14 residues long. The CDR3 loop reads CASRWTGTSYEQYF. CDR3 bases: TGCGCCAGCAGATGGACAGGGACTTCCTACGAGCAGTACTTC.

This clonotype was observed at least ten times. This chain joins TRBV9 and TRBJ2-1, with 9 nucleotides matching TRBD1. CDR3 size: 16 residues. V gave up 4 bases and J gave up 10 bases; unmatched junction bases: 15. CDR1 is SGDLS and CDR2 is YYNGEE in the germline V gene. The CDR3 DNA reads TGTGCCAGCAGCTCGAGGGGTCCCGGGACAGGGAACGAGCAGTTCTTC. Amino acids: CASSSRGPGTGNEQFF.

This clonotype was counted at least ten times. V gene TRBV7-2 combines with J gene TRBJ2-4, with no clear D. The germline V gene has CDR1 SGHTA and CDR2 FQGNSA. The V end was cut by 1 base, the J end by 4 bases, with 8 bases between. This CDR3 spans 14 amino acids. CDR3 nucleotides: TGTGCCAGCAGCTTAGGGGCAGCGAAAAACATTCAGTACTTC. It codes for CASSLGAAKNIQYF.

This clonotype was recorded once. This may stem from a read error, because a much larger clone lies one nucleotide away. This rearrangement joins TRBV9 to TRBJ2-1; D tentatively fits TRBD1 or TRBD2 (5 bases each). The CDR3 loop spans 12 amino acids. In germline, CDR1 is SGDLS, CDR2 YYNGEE. Deletions cut 7 bases from V and 4 bases from J, with 9 bases between. The CDR3 DNA reads TGTGCCAGCGGGACGGCGTACAATGAGCAGTTCTTC. Translating gives CASGTAYNEQFF.

In this sample, this clonotype turned up many times. The gene calls are TRBV7-9 and TRBJ1-1, with a possible D match to TRBD1 (5 bases). Trimming pared 3 bases from V and 6 bases from J, leaving 11 bases between. The CDR3 consists of 13 residues. Looked up from germline, CDR1 is SEHNR and CDR2 is FQNEAQ (reference sequence). The CDR3 sequence is CASSLGGNSEAFF. The CDR3 DNA reads as TGTGCCAGCAGCTTGGGGGGGAATTCTGAAGCTTTCTTT.

This clonotype was seen a few times. This sequence joins TRBV18 and TRBJ1-1; no definite D call. The germline V gene encodes CDR1 KGHSH and CDR2 LQKENI. V was shortened by 1 base and J by 0 bases, with 15 bases between the two germline ends. This CDR3 contains 17 residues. The DNA of the CDR3 is TGTGCCAGCTCACCACGCCCAAACAGCCTAATGAACACTGAAGCTTTCTTT. Encoded protein: CASSPRPNSLMNTEAFF.

This clonotype occurred many times. The chain recombines TRBV20-1 with TRBJ2-7, with 7 bases lining up with TRBD2. Trimming removed 6 bases from V and 2 bases from J; junction bases left unmatched: 7. This CDR3 region has 13 residues. Per germline, CDR1 DFQATT and CDR2 SNEGSKA (reference sequence). The CDR3 DNA reads as TGCAGTGCCCTGAGCGGGGAGACCTACGAGCAGTACTTC. Residues: CSALSGETYEQYF.

In its sample, this clonotype was seen many times. The gene calls are TRBV6-2 or TRBV6-3 and TRBJ2-7; D may be TRBD1 or TRBD2 (5 bases each). Trimming cost V 9 bases and J 0 bases, with 18 bases left between them. The CDR3 length is 15 residues. Germline V gene lookup returns CDR1 MNHEY and CDR2 SVGEGT. CDR3 sequence reads: CASSLWGSSSYEQYF. CDR3 DNA: TGTGCCAGTTCTTTGTGGGGGTCGAGCTCCTACGAGCAGTACTTC.